This T cell receptor beta chain was observed in a study of T cell changes during pregnancy in multiple sclerosis. Sequencing was performed with immunoSEQ multiplex PCR; in TCRdb, only in-frame clones are kept and a portion is missing. The profile shows roughly 60,000 clones, more than 90% of them singletons. The sample consisted of peripheral blood, taken in the second trimester of pregnancy. This receptor was taken from a female donor with multiple sclerosis, enrolled in a pregnancy study.

DNA of the CDR3: TGCGCCAGCAGCATCGTACAGGGCGCAGATACGCAGTATTTT. Its translation is CASSIVQGADTQYF. J is TRBJ2-3 and V is TRBV5-1; TRBD1 might be the D (6 bases). Germline V gene sequence: CDR1 SGHRS, CDR2 YFSETQ. V dropped 4 bases and J dropped 4 bases, with 13 bases sitting between them. This CDR3 has 14 residues. The full variable domain, completed using reference TRBV5-1 and TRBJ2-3, is KAGVTQTPRYLIKTRGQQVTLSCSPISGHRSVSWYQQTPGQGLQFLFEYFSETQRNKGNFPGRFSGRQFSNSRSEMNVSTLELGDSALYLCASSIVQGADTQYFGPGTRLTVL.